This T cell receptor (beta chain) was identified during a study of identical twins. Study findings and constraints: Out-of-frame alpha sequences common to twins exhibited an excess of low generation probability.

Unique molecular identifiers were present on cDNA, and template switching added a universal primer site. TCRdb re-derived calls from the 5' RACE reads in MiXCR, one entry per CDR3 protein. The sample includes about 240,000 distinct CDR3 sequences, roughly a tenth seen only once; the top ten take 10%. Trimming left V 4 bases short and J 2 bases short, with 9 bases between. Germline V gene lookup returns CDR1 SQVTM and CDR2 ANQGSEA. This CDR3 is 13 amino acids long. This clonotype was observed at least ten times. Its antigen is currently unknown. Sequences were obtained from memory T cells sorted from blood. This chain links TRBV29-1 with TRBJ1-3; D unresolved. The TCR sequence derives from a man between 50 and 59 years old in good health. The CDR3 nucleotides read TGCAGCGTTGGGGGTCCGACTGGAAACACCATATATTTT. It codes for CSVGGPTGNTIYF.